This T cell receptor (beta chain) comes out of a study of blood T cell repertoires in COVID-19. Study at large: The United States, Italy and Spain provided the acute and convalescent COVID-19 samples. In each case, the material was cDNA or gDNA derived from T cells, B-cell-depleted T cells, or PBMCs.

How the authors handled the data: Estimation of nucleated cell counts relied on the amplification of reference gene primers. Profiling relied on immunoSEQ multiplex PCR, and the TCRdb table lists in-frame clones only, not all of them. D and trimming were read from the DNA, whereas the V and J calls and clone size are those reported in that table. This table holds roughly 100,000 clones, 80% found once. The CDR3 totals 13 residues. The V and J ends lost 4 bases and 4 bases respectively, with 9 bases between them. Germline V gives CDR1 LNHDA, CDR2 SQIVND (reference sequence). The origin of this receptor is an elderly woman with active or convalescent COVID-19. The chain employs TRBV19 and TRBJ2-3, with a possible D match to TRBD1 (6 bases). Sequenced input: peripheral blood. CDR3 residues: CASSTAGADTQYF. DNA for the CDR3: TGTGCCAGTAGTACCGCAGGGGCAGATACGCAGTATTTT. Looking up the rest from reference TRBV19 and TRBJ2-3 gives the full variable domain: DGGITQSPKYLFRKEGQNVTLSCEQNLNHDAMYWYRQDPGQGLRLIYYSQIVNDFQKGDIAEGYSVSREKKESFPLTVTSAQKNPTAFYLCASSTAGADTQYFGPGTRLTVL.